Presented here are 31 T cell receptor beta chains from one specimen sequenced in a study of T cells in localized non-small cell lung cancer. Method: immunoSEQ multiplex PCR; TCRdb's copy keeps in-frame clones and lacks some. The data contain over 30,000 clones, around 73% of them seen just once; the ten biggest clones take up 33%. Material: peripheral blood, obtained before any cancer treatment. These receptors originate from a male donor older than 55 with stage II squamous cell lung carcinoma.

This chain connects TRBV11-2 to TRBJ2-7, with D unclear. This CDR3 is built from 15 residues. Trimming took off 1 base at V and 4 bases at J, with 14 bases between the two ends. Germline lookup yields CDR1 SGHAT and CDR2 FQNNGV. CDR3 DNA sequence: TGTGCCAGCAGCTTAGGCTATGGACCCGGATACGAGCAGTACTTC. The encoded protein is CASSLGYGPGYEQYF.

The V call is TRBV29-1, the J call TRBJ1-2, with TRBD1 matching 10 bases. The V and J ends lost 7 bases and 4 bases, in that order; junction bases with no gene match: 6. Germline CDR1 reads SQVTM; CDR2 reads ANQGSEA. The CDR3 spans 13 residues. CDR3 residues: CSGGQGVGYGYTF. For the CDR3, the DNA is TGCAGCGGTGGACAGGGGGTCGGCTATGGCTACACCTTC.

This rearrangement joins TRBV27 to TRBJ1-5; 9 nucleotides align to TRBD1. With 6 bases clipped from V and 7 bases from J, the junction kept 7 bases outside the gene matches. The CDR3 extends over 14 amino acids. CDR1 is MNHEY and CDR2 is SMNVEV in the germline V gene (reference sequence). The CDR3 here is CASSGDRVRQPQHF. In DNA, the CDR3 is TGTGCCAGCAGCGGGGACAGGGTGAGACAGCCCCAGCATTTT.

The J gene is TRBJ2-5, the V gene TRBV6-1; D ambiguous. Germline assignment: CDR1 MNHNS and CDR2 SASEGT. With 1 base removed from V and 5 bases from J, the gap between germline ends came to 11 bases. This CDR3 spans 14 amino acids. The CDR3 DNA reads as TGTGCCAGCAGTGAAGACTGGGTCTGGGAGACCCAGTACTTC. Its protein product is CASSEDWVWETQYF.

The chain has TRBV7-3 and TRBJ2-2; 9 nucleotides agree with TRBD2. There are 15 residues in the CDR3. The germline gives CDR1 SGHTA, CDR2 FQGTGA. The V and J ends lost 4 bases and 8 bases, in that order; junction bases with no gene match: 8. For the CDR3, the DNA is TGTGCCAGCAGCTCCAGCGGGGGGAACCAGGGGGAGCTGTTTTTT. Its protein is CASSSSGGNQGELFF.

The chain couples TRBV30 to TRBJ1-1; unclear D gene. Germline values: CDR1 GTSNPN, CDR2 SVGIG (reference sequence). Trimming left V 0 bases short and J 0 bases short, with 11 bases between. The CDR3 runs 15 residues. CDR3 loop: CAWSVGGHLNTEAFF. CDR3 nucleotides: TGTGCCTGGAGTGTTGGAGGGCACTTGAACACTGAAGCTTTCTTT.

The V gene is TRBV7-3, the J gene TRBJ2-1; D gene unclear. The V and J ends lost 0 bases and 7 bases respectively, with 13 bases between them. Per the germline V gene, CDR1 is SGHTA and CDR2 is FQGTGA. The CDR3 covers 15 residues. CDR3 sequence reads: CASSLTGPPGNEQFF. The CDR3 coding sequence is TGTGCCAGCAGCTTAACGGGTCCCCCCGGGAATGAGCAGTTCTTC.

V and J are TRBV19 and TRBJ2-7; TRBD1 or TRBD2 may be the D gene (5 bases each). The germline V gene encodes CDR1 LNHDA and CDR2 SQIVND (reference sequence). CDR3 size: 15 residues. V gave up 6 bases and J gave up 7 bases, with 22 bases separating them. The CDR3 protein is CASRKTGPPSGEQYF. For the CDR3, the DNA is TGTGCCAGTAGAAAAACGGGACCGCCCTCCGGGGAGCAGTACTTC.

The chain has TRBV18 and TRBJ1-5; maybe TRBD1 (5 bases). CDR3 size: 18 residues. V was clipped by 1 base and J by 0 bases, with 16 bases between them. CDR1 and CDR2 from the germline V gene are KGHSH and LQKENI. This chain's CDR3 is CASSPRLMTENSNQPQHF. The CDR3 DNA reads TGTGCCAGCTCACCACGTCTTATGACAGAAAATAGCAATCAGCCCCAGCATTTT.

The V gene is TRBV27, the J gene TRBJ2-7, with 9 bases identical to TRBD1. V shed 4 bases and J 0 bases; nucleotides not matched to a gene: 4. The CDR3 is 15 amino acids. Germline CDR1 and CDR2: MNHEY and SMNVEV (reference sequence). CDR3 sequence reads: CASSSGTGISYEQYF. As DNA, the CDR3 is TGTGCCAGCAGTTCCGGGACAGGGATCTCCTACGAGCAGTACTTC.

This clone was counted only a few times. CDR3 loop: CASSLLGNTEAFF. CDR3 nucleotide sequence: TGTGCCAGCAGCTTACTAGGGAACACTGAAGCTTTCTTT. The chain recombines TRBV7-2 with TRBJ1-1; D gene uncertain. V was clipped by 2 bases and J by 1 base, with 5 bases between them. The germline gives CDR1 SGHTA, CDR2 FQGNSA. CDR3 length: 13 residues.

This clone was counted only a few times. The chain joins TRBV10-3 to TRBJ2-2, with 13 bases identical to TRBD2. Germline values: CDR1 ENHRY, CDR2 SYGVKD. The CDR3 covers 16 residues. J gave up 6 bases and V 4 bases, and 5 bases lay outside the gene matches. For the CDR3, the DNA is TGTGCCATCAGTGGGACTAGCGGGAGTATCCCCGGGGAGCTGTTTTTT. The encoded protein is CAISGTSGSIPGELFF.

This rearrangement joins TRBV5-1 to TRBJ2-3; D may be TRBD1 (5 bases). The ends were cut back, 0 bases at V and 2 bases at J, with 7 bases in the middle. CDR3 length: 14 residues. Germline-derived CDR1 and CDR2 are SGHRS and YFSETQ. The CDR3 region is CASSLDRNTDTQYF. The CDR3 DNA reads as TGCGCCAGCAGCTTGGACAGGAACACAGATACGCAGTATTTT.

The chain combines TRBV7-3 with TRBJ2-1; TRBD1 matches at 7 bases. Germline values: CDR1 SGHTA, CDR2 FQGTGA. The CDR3 runs to 16 residues. J gave up 0 bases and V 1 base, and 3 bases lay outside the gene matches. As DNA, the CDR3 is TGTGCCAGCAGCTTAAGTCCAGGGGGCTCCTACAATGAGCAGTTCTTC. This sequence encodes CASSLSPGGSYNEQFF.

The CDR3 sequence is CASSASGEIGTQYF. CDR3 nucleotides: TGTGCCAGCAGTGCCTCAGGGGAAATAGGGACCCAGTACTTC. This chain connects TRBV6-1 to TRBJ2-5; maybe TRBD1 (6 bases). The CDR3 is 14 residues long. The V gene lost 4 bases and the J gene lost 7 bases, with 16 bases spanning the gap. Germline V gene lookup returns CDR1 MNHNS and CDR2 SASEGT.

The rearrangement joins TRBV6-6 to TRBJ1-2; 7 bases fit TRBD1. V lost 8 bases, J lost 6 bases, and 6 bases stayed unmatched. This CDR3 has 12 amino acids. The germline CDR1 and CDR2 sequences are MNHNY and SVGAGI (reference sequence). This CDR3 is CASSLGGDGYTF. Written as DNA, the CDR3 is TGTGCCAGCTCTTTAGGGGGCGATGGCTACACCTTC.

The V and J genes are TRBV25-1 and TRBJ2-3; TRBD2 is a possible D gene (6 bases). Germline CDR1 reads MGHDK; CDR2 reads SYGVNS. CDR3 length: 17 residues. V was shortened by 6 bases and J by 2 bases, with 21 bases between the two germline ends. CDR3 residues: CASSSSGLARDTDTQYF. Written as DNA, the CDR3 is TGTGCCAGCAGCTCTAGTGGGCTAGCGAGAGACACAGATACGCAGTATTTT.

The chain joins TRBV28 to TRBJ1-5, with D perhaps TRBD1 (5 bases). This CDR3 is built from 17 residues. V was cut by 3 bases and J by 0 bases, with 15 bases left in between. Per germline, CDR1 MDHEN and CDR2 SYDVKM. CDR3 sequence: CASSLEGRPYSNQPQHF. CDR3 nucleotide sequence: TGTGCCAGCAGTTTGGAGGGACGGCCGTATAGCAATCAGCCCCAGCATTTT.

V and J are TRBV5-1 and TRBJ1-4, with D unresolved. From germline, CDR1 is SGHRS and CDR2 YFSETQ. The ends were cut back, 0 bases at V and 4 bases at J, with 10 bases in the middle. The CDR3 has 15 residues. The chain's CDR3 is CASSLVADHNEKLFF. The CDR3, as DNA: TGCGCCAGCAGCTTGGTAGCGGACCATAATGAAAAACTGTTTTTT.

This clone was counted between two and nine times. V gene TRBV9 combines with J gene TRBJ1-6; no clear D gene. Germline loops: CDR1 SGDLS, CDR2 YYNGEE. V gave up 0 bases and J gave up 8 bases, with 6 bases separating them. CDR3 length: 13 amino acids. The CDR3 sequence: CASSVVQYSPLHF. CDR3 sequence (DNA): TGTGCCAGCAGCGTAGTCCAGTATTCACCCCTCCACTTT.

The chain joins TRBV7-6 to TRBJ2-6; 7 bases match TRBD2. The CDR3 consists of 18 residues. Germline V gene sequence: CDR1 SGHVS, CDR2 FNYEAQ. Germline trimming cut 5 bases from V and 0 bases from J; bases unmatched to any gene: 10. The CDR3 DNA sequence: TGTGCCAGCAGCCCCTTGGTGGGGGGGTTCTCTGGGGCCAACGTCCTGACTTTC. Its protein product is CASSPLVGGFSGANVLTF.

J is TRBJ1-5 and V is TRBV7-9; TRBD1 matches at 7 bases. CDR1 and CDR2 (germline): SEHNR, FQNEAQ (reference sequence). V lost 5 bases, J lost 5 bases, and 0 bases stayed unmatched. The CDR3 consists of 12 residues. The CDR3 sequence is CASSTGDQPQHF. The CDR3 DNA follows: TGTGCCAGCAGCACAGGGGATCAGCCCCAGCATTTT.

The chain couples TRBV27 to TRBJ1-1; D not certain. V lost 5 bases and J lost 0, with 13 bases in between. The germline V gene encodes CDR1 MNHEY and CDR2 SMNVEV (reference sequence). This CDR3 comprises 15 residues. This CDR3 is CASSIGGPMNTEAFF. CDR3 nucleotides: TGTGCCAGCAGTATCGGAGGGCCTATGAACACTGAAGCTTTCTTT.

The genes are TRBV5-6 and TRBJ1-2; perhaps TRBD1 as D (5 bases). CDR1 and CDR2 from the germline V gene are SGHDT and YYEEEE. Trimming removed 1 base at V and 7 bases at J, with 11 bases between. The CDR3 loop spans 13 amino acids. Here the CDR3 reads CASSLWGVGGYTF. In DNA form, the CDR3 reads TGTGCCAGCAGCTTGTGGGGGGTAGGTGGCTACACCTTC.

V and J are TRBV19 and TRBJ1-2; D may be TRBD1 (5 bases). V was clipped by 3 bases and J by 1 base, with 6 bases between them. This CDR3 is 13 amino acids long. CDR1 and CDR2 from the germline V gene are LNHDA and SQIVND (reference sequence). The CDR3 DNA follows: TGTGCCAGTAGTATGACAGTTAACTATGGCTACACCTTC. It yields the protein CASSMTVNYGYTF.

This chain connects TRBV19 to TRBJ1-1, with 8 bases aligning to TRBD1. V lost 4 bases and J lost 11; bases outside the gene matches: 6. Germline CDR1 reads LNHDA; CDR2 reads SQIVND (reference sequence). This CDR3 has 12 amino acids. The CDR3 sequence: CASSKVDRAAFF. The CDR3 bases are TGTGCCAGTAGTAAGGTGGACAGGGCCGCTTTCTTT. Full variable domain (remainder filled in from reference TRBV19 and TRBJ1-1): DGGITQSPKYLFRKEGQNVTLSCEQNLNHDAMYWYRQDPGQGLRLIYYSQIVNDFQKGDIAEGYSVSREKKESFPLTVTSAQKNPTAFYLCASSKVDRAAFFGQGTRLTVV.

V gene TRBV5-4 combines with J gene TRBJ2-3; D unclear. This CDR3 spans 14 amino acids. V was trimmed by 3 bases and J by 1 base, leaving 9 bases between them. Germline loops: CDR1 SGHNT, CDR2 YYREEE (reference sequence). CDR3 in amino acids: CASSSSDRTDTQYF. CDR3 nucleotide sequence: TGTGCCAGCAGCTCGTCGGACCGCACAGATACGCAGTATTTT.

Points on this clone: Other DNA sequences of this sample code for an identical CDR3. The chain recombines TRBV5-1 with TRBJ1-1; D unclear. Germline assignment: CDR1 SGHRS and CDR2 YFSETQ. Trimming stripped 0 bases from V and 2 bases from J, with 8 bases between. The CDR3 runs to 14 residues. The CDR3 loop reads CASSLDRPNTEAFF. CDR3 DNA: TGCGCCAGCAGCTTGGACAGACCAAACACTGAAGCTTTCTTT. The full variable domain, completed using reference TRBV5-1 and TRBJ1-1, is KAGVTQTPRYLIKTRGQQVTLSCSPISGHRSVSWYQQTPGQGLQFLFEYFSETQRNKGNFPGRFSGRQFSNSRSEMNVSTLELGDSALYLCASSLDRPNTEAFFGQGTRLTVV.

The V call is TRBV29-1, the J call TRBJ1-5, with D possibly matching TRBD1 (6 bases). The CDR3 sequence is 12 residues long. Germline loops: CDR1 SQVTM, CDR2 ANQGSEA. V was clipped by 7 bases and J by 5 bases, with 12 bases between them. The CDR3 is CSAGQNDQPQHF. The CDR3 DNA reads TGCAGCGCCGGACAGAACGATCAGCCCCAGCATTTT.

This clone was observed once. V gene TRBV6-5 combines with J gene TRBJ1-2, with 8 bases aligning to TRBD1. This CDR3 is built from 15 residues. Germline-derived CDR1 and CDR2 are MNHEY and SVGAGI. Trimming cost V 2 bases and J 8 bases; bases outside gene matches: 10. In DNA form, the CDR3 reads TGTGCCAGCAGTTACCTAAGACAGGGGACGAAAGGCTACACCTTC. This translates into CASSYLRQGTKGYTF.

The chain recombines TRBV7-5 with TRBJ2-4; TRBD2, the table's D call, lacks a check against the DNA. TRBV7-5 represents a pseudogene. This CDR3 is 16 amino acids long. CDR3 region: CVRRYGTSVAKNIQYF. The CDR3 region has the DNA TGTGTCAGAAGATACGGGACTAGCGTAGCCAAAAACATTCAGTACTTC.